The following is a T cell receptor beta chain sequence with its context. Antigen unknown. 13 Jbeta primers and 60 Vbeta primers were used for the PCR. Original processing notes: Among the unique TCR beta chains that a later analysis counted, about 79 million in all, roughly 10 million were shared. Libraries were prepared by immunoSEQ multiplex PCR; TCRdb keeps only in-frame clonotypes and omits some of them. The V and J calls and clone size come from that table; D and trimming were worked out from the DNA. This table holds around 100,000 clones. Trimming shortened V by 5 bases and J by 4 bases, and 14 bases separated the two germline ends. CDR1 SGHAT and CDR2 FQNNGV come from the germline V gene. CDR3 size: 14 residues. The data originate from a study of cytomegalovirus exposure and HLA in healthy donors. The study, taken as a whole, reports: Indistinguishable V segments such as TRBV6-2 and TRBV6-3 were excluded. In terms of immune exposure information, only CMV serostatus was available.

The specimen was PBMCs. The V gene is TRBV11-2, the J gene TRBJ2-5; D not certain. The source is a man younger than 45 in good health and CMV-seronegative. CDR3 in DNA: TGTGCCAGCAGCGCGGCTGCCGTTTCAGAGACCCAGTACTTC. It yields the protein CASSAAAVSETQYF.